This paragraph reports one T cell receptor beta chain. Its antigen is currently unknown. Loaded into unsorted PBMC replicate PCRs was 300 ng DNA, 30,000 to 35,000 T cell genomes. Sequencing used immunoSEQ multiplex PCR; TCRdb keeps in-frame clones, though not all of them. The data show about 470,000 clones, with 70% to 80% seen just once and less than 15% held by the top ten. This entry comes from a study of shared clonotypes between healthy human individuals. Points from the study as a whole: Donor clonotype sharing was expected to depend on sequencing depth.

Caucasian adults residing in Nashville, Tennessee made up all the donors. Genomic DNA, for the unsorted samples, came from 80 million to 100 million PBMCs. Trimming cost V 0 bases and J 1 base; bases outside gene matches: 1. The CDR3 totals 15 residues. Germline CDR1 is SGHRS and CDR2 is YFSETQ. Source material: PBMCs. The chain carries TRBV5-1 and TRBJ2-3; 8 bases align to TRBD2. This TCR derives from a woman aged 40 to 50 in good health. Some clones in this sample may be carry-over from other donors' samples. DNA of the CDR3: TGCGCCAGCAGCTTGGATAGCGGGGGCACAGATACGCAGTATTTT. Encoded protein: CASSLDSGGTDTQYF.